The TCR beta chain under discussion was sequenced for a study of T cell repertoires in cytomegalovirus infection. For the study at large: Based on public TCR beta signatures, there were indications of CMV infection and of a matching HLA type. Study findings and constraints: Of the TCR beta families, the public ones yielded a cumulative frequency that identified carriers of CMV plus the relevant HLA. It was HLA-C-restricted CMV-specific TCR beta clonotypes that dominated the response ex vivo.

TCRdb analysed the reads with MiXCR anew, one entry per CDR3 protein. The sample includes under 150,000 distinct CDR3 sequences, 20% to 30% seen only once; the top ten take roughly 33%. There are many counts of this clonotype. Its antigen is undetermined. Sequenced input: PBMCs, sequenced either directly or after in vitro stimulation (not recorded which). The receptor's source is a human donor in good health (CMV status not recorded). Some clones in this sample may be carry-over from other donors' samples.

The chain's CDR3 is CASSHSRDQPQHF. In DNA, the CDR3 is TGTGCCAGCTCACACAGCAGGGATCAGCCCCAGCATTTT. The V call is TRBV18, the J call TRBJ1-5, with D possibly TRBD1 on 5 matching bases. With 4 bases removed from V and 5 bases from J, the gap between germline ends came to 9 bases. The CDR3 is 13 amino acids. Germline lookup yields CDR1 KGHSH and CDR2 LQKENI.